This T cell receptor beta chain was captured by sequencing in a study of blood T cells in healthy people across ages. Study-wide points: Per-million-T-cell TCR beta diversity fell roughly linearly with age. Long-lived donors exceeded aged donors in naive CD4+ cells and diversity.

Donors each provided about 9.5 milliliters of peripheral blood. The extraction recovered at least 5.5 micrograms of total RNA per sample. Deletions cut 0 bases from V and 1 base from J, with 13 bases between. CDR1 is LGHDT and CDR2 is YNNKEL in the germline V gene (reference sequence). The CDR3 runs 16 residues. A sample-barcoded 5' primer and a J-beta primer mix were used in a second PCR of roughly 6 to 11 cycles. TCRdb reanalysed the 5' RACE reads using MiXCR and keeps one entry per CDR3 protein. The data contain under 1,000,000 distinct CDR3 sequences, more than 35% of them seen just once; the ten biggest clones take up less than 20%. This clonotype was seen once. What it binds is not known.

The TCR comes from an elderly man in good health. J is TRBJ2-7 and V is TRBV3-1, with D perhaps being TRBD1 or TRBD2 (5 bases each). Sequenced sample: blood. Here the CDR3 reads CASSQEVGTGSYEQYF. The DNA for the CDR3 is TGTGCCAGCAGCCAAGAAGTAGGGACGGGGTCCTACGAGCAGTACTTC.